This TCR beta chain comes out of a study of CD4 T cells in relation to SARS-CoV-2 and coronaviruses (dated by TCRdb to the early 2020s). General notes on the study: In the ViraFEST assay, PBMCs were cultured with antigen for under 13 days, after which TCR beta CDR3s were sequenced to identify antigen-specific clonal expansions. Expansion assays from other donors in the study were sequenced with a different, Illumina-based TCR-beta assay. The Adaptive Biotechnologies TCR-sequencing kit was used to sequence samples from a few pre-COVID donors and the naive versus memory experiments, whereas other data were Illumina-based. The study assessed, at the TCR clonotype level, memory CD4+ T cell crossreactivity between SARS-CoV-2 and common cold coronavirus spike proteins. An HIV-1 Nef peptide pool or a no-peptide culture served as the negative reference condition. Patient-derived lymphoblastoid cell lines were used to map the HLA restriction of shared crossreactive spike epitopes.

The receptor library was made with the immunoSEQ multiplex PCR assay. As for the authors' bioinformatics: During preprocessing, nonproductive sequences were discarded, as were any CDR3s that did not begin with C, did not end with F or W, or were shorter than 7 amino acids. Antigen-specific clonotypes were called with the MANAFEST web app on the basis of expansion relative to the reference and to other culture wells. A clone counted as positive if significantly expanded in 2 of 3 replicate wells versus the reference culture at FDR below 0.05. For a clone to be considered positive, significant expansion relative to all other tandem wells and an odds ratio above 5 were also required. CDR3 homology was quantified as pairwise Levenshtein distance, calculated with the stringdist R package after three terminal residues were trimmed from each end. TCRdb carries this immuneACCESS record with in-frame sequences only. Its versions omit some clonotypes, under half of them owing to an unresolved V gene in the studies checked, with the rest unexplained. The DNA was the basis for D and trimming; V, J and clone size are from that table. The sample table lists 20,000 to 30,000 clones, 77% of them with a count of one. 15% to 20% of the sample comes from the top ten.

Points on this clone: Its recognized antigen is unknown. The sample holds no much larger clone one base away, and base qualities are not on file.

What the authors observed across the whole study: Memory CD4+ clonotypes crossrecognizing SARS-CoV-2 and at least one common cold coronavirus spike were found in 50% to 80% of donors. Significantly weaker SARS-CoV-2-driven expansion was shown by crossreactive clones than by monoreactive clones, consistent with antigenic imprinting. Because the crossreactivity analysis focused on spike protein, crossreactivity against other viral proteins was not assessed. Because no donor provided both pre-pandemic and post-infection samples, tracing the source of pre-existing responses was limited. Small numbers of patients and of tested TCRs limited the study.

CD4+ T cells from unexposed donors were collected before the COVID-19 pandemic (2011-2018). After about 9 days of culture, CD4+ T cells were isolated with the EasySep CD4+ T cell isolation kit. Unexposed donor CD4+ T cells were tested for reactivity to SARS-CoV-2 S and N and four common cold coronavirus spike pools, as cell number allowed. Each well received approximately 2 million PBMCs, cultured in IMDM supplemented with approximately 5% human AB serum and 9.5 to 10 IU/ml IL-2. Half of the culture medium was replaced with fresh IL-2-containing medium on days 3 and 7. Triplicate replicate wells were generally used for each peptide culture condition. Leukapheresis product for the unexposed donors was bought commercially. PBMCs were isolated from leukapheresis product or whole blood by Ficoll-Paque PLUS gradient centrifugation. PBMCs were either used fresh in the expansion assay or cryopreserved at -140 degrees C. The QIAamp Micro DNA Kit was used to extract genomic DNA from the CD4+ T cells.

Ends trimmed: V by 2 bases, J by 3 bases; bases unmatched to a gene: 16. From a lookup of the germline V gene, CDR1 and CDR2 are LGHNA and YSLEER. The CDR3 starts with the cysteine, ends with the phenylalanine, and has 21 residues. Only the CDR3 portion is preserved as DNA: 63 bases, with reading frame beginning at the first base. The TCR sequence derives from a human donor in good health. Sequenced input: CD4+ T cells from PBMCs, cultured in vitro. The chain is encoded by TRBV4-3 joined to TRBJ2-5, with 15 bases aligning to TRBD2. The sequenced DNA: TGCGCCAGCAGCCAAAGCCCCGGGACTAGCGGGGGGTGGGGGGTCGAAGAGACCCAGTACTTC. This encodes CASSQSPGTSGGWGVEETQYF.